The clone carrying this T cell receptor (beta chain) was counted ten times or more. The data stem from a study of CD8+CD57+ T cells in acquired aplastic anemia. Germline-derived CDR1 and CDR2 are WSHSY and SAAADI. The ends were cut back, 2 bases at V and 5 bases at J, with 12 bases in the middle. The CDR3 sequence is 14 residues long. The study profiled TCR beta VDJ and CDR3 using genomic DNA as template. TCRdb re-called the reads through MiXCR, storing one row per CDR3 protein. The table records under 250,000 distinct CDR3 sequences, 30% to 40% of them present only once. The chain recombines TRBV10-2 with TRBJ2-5; D ambiguous. Sequences were obtained from sorted CD4+, CD8+, or CD8+CD57+ T cells (not recorded which) from PBMCs. This sequence originates from a human donor in good health, serving as a control. The CDR3 protein is CASSEGHVAETQYF. CDR3 sequence (DNA): TGCGCCAGCAGTGAGGGGCATGTTGCGGAGACCCAGTACTTC.